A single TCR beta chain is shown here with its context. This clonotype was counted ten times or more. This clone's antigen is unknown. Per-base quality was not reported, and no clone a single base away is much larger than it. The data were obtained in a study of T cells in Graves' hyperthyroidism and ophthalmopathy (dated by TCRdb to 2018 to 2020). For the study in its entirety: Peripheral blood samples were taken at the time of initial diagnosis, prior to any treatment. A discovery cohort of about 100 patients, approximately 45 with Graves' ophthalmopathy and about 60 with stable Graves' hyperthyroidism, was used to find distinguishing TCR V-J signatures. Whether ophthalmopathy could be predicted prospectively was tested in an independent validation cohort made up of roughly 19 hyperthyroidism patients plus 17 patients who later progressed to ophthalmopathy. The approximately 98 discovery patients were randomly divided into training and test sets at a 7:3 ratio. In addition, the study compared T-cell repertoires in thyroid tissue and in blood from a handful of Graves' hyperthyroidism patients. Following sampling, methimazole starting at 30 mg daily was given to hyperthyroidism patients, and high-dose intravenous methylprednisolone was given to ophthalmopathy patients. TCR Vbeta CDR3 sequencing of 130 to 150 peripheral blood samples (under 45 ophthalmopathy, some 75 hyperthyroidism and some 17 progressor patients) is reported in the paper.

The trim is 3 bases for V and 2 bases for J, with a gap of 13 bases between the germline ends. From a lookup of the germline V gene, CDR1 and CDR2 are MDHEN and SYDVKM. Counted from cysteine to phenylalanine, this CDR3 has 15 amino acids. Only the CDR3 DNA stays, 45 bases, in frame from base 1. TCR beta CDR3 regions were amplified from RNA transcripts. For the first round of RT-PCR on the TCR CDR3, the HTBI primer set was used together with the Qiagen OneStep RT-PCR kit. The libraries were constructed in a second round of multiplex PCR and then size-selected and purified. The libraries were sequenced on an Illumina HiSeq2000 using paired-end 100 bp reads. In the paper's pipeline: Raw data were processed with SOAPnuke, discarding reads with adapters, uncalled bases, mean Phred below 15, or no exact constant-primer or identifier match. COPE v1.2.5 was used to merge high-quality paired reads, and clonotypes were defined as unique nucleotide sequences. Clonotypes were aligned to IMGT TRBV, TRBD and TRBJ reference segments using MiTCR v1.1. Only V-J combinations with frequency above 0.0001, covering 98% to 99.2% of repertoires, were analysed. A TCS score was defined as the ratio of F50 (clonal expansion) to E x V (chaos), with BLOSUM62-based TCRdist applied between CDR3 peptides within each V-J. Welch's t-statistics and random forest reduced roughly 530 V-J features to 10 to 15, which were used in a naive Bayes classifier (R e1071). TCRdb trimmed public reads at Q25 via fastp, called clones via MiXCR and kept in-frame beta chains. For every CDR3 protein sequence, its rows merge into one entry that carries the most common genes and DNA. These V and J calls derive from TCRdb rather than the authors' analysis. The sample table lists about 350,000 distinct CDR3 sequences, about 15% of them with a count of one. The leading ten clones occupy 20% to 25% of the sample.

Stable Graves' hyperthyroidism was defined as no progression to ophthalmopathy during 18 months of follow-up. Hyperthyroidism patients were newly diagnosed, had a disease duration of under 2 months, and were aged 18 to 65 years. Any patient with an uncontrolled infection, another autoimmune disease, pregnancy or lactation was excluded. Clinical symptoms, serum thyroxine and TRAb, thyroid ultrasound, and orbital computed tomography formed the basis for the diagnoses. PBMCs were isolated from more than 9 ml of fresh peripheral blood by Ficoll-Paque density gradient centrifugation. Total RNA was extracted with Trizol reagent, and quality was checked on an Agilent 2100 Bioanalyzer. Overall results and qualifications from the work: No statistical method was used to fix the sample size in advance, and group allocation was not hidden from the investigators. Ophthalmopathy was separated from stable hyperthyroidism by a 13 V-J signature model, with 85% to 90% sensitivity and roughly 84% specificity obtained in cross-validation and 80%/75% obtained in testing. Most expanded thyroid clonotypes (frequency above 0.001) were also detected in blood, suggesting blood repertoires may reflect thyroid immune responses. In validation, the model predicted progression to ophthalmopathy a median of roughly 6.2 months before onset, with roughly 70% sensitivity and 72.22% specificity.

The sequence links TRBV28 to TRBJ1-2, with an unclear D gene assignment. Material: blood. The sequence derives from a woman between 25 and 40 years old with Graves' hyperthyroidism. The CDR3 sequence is CASSFVGGRNYGYTF. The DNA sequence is TGTGCCAGCAGTTTTGTGGGCGGTCGGAACTATGGCTACACCTTC.